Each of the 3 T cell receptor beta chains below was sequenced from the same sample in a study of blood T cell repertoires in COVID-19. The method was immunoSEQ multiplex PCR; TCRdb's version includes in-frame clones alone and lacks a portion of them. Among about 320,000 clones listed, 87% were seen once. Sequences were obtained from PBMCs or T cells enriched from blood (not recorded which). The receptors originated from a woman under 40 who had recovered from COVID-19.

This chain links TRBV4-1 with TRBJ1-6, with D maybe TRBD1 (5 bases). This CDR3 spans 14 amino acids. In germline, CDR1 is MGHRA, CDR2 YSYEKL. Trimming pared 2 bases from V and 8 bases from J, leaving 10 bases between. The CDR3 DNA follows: TGCGCCAGCAGCCAACCAGGGCTTGATTCACCCCTCCACTTT. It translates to CASSQPGLDSPLHF.

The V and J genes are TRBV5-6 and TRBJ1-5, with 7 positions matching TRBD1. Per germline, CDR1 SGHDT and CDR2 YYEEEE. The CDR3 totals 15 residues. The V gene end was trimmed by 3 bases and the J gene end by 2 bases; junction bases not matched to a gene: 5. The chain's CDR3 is CASSWGTDRNQPQHF. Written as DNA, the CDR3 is TGTGCCAGCAGCTGGGGGACAGATCGCAATCAGCCCCAGCATTTT.

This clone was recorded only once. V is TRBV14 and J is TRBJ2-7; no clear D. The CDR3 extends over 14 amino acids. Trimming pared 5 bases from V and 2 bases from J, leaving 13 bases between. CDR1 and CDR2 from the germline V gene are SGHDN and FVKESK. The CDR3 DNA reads TGTGCCAGCAGCTCACTGGGCAGCACCTACGAGCAGTACTTC. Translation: CASSSLGSTYEQYF.